The 15 T cell receptor beta chains presented below share a single source sample, sequenced in a study of cytomegalovirus exposure and HLA in healthy donors (dated by TCRdb to 2016 to 2017). The library came from the immunoSEQ multiplex PCR assay. The multiplex PCR relied on a mix of 60 forward primers for TCR Vbeta segments and 13 reverse primers for TCR Jbeta segments. Entries here come from immuneACCESS through TCRdb and include only in-frame sequences with V and J called. Some clones fail to appear in such tables; in the studies checked, an unresolved V gene covers under half of the shortfall, and the cause of the remainder is unknown. In this sample the table shows approximately 120,000 clones, around 81% of which occur a single time. Of the sample, under 2.5% falls within the top ten clones. Sequencing input: PBMCs. Receptors originate from a woman aged 25 to 39 in good health and CMV-seronegative.

This chain joins TRBV27 and TRBJ2-7; TRBD1 matches 7 bases. The CDR3 runs 15 residues. CDR1 is MNHEY and CDR2 is SMNVEV in the germline V gene (reference sequence). With 5 bases clipped from V and 0 bases from J, the junction kept 7 bases outside the gene matches. Here the CDR3 reads CASSRSGQYSYEQYF. The CDR3 nucleotides are TGTGCCAGCAGTCGTTCGGGACAGTACTCCTACGAGCAGTACTTC.

The V and J genes are TRBV29-1 and TRBJ1-1, with a possible D match to TRBD1 (5 bases). The CDR3 is 14 amino acids. Trimming pared 4 bases from V and 1 base from J, leaving 13 bases between. Germline lookup yields CDR1 SQVTM and CDR2 ANQGSEA. The CDR3 DNA reads TGCAGCGTTGGGAGACCCACAGGGAACACTGAAGCTTTCTTT. Amino acid sequence: CSVGRPTGNTEAFF.

The V and J genes are TRBV5-4 and TRBJ2-1, with TRBD2 matching 13 bases. The germline CDR1 and CDR2 sequences are SGHNT and YYREEE (reference sequence). The CDR3 sequence is 15 residues long. V dropped 5 bases and J dropped 10; count of bases not matched to a gene: 9. In DNA form, the CDR3 reads TGTGCCAGCAGTGTCCCACTAGCGGGAGGGAAAGAGCAGTTCTTC. Its translation: CASSVPLAGGKEQFF.

DNA for the CDR3: TGTGCCAGCAGTTTGGGCAGGGCGACTGAAGCTTTCTTT. It is translated as CASSLGRATEAFF. The chain has TRBV27 and TRBJ1-1; TRBD1 is a possible D gene (5 bases). This CDR3 has 13 amino acids. The germline V gene has CDR1 MNHEY and CDR2 SMNVEV (reference sequence). V lost 3 bases, J lost 5 bases, and 10 bases lay in between.

This clone occurred once. The chain recombines TRBV9 with TRBJ2-5, with 7 positions matching TRBD1. The germline CDR1 and CDR2 sequences are SGDLS and YYNGEE. The ends lost 0 bases at V and 1 base at J; junction bases unmatched: 6. The CDR3 extends over 16 amino acids. The CDR3 nucleotides are TGTGCCAGCAGCGTAGAAGCGGACAGGCCCCAAGAGACCCAGTACTTC. Translating it yields CASSVEADRPQETQYF.

The genes are TRBV9 and TRBJ2-2; possibly TRBD1 for D (5 bases). Per germline, CDR1 SGDLS and CDR2 YYNGEE. This CDR3 has 17 amino acids. V was shortened by 0 bases and J by 2 bases, with 14 bases between the two germline ends. CDR3 in amino acids: CASSVDPLGVNTGELFF. The CDR3 nucleotides read TGTGCCAGCAGCGTAGATCCGCTAGGGGTTAACACCGGGGAGCTGTTTTTT.

CDR3 region: CASTSSGNRYNEQFF. The CDR3 DNA reads as TGTGCCAGCACTTCTAGCGGGAATCGGTACAATGAGCAGTTCTTC. This chain links TRBV27 with TRBJ2-1, with 9 bases identical to TRBD2. V lost 7 bases, J lost 4 bases, and 8 bases stayed unmatched. Germline-derived CDR1 and CDR2 are MNHEY and SMNVEV (reference sequence). The CDR3 is 15 residues long.

The chain employs TRBV4-2 and TRBJ2-7, with D possibly matching TRBD2 (6 bases). Germline V gene lookup returns CDR1 LGHNA and CDR2 YNFKEQ. Trimming left V 0 bases short and J 2 bases short, with 14 bases between. CDR3 length: 16 residues. The CDR3 spells CASSQDRTGVTYEQYF. The CDR3 DNA is TGTGCCAGCAGCCAAGATCGAACGGGAGTGACCTACGAGCAGTACTTC.

This clone was seen many times. The CDR3 sequence is CASSEALGTGAEAFF. The CDR3 DNA reads TGTGCCAGCAGTGAAGCGCTAGGGACAGGGGCTGAAGCTTTCTTT. The chain employs TRBV6-1 and TRBJ1-1; 10 nucleotides line up with TRBD1. J was trimmed by 6 bases and V by 0 bases; bases with no gene match: 4. The CDR3 loop spans 15 amino acids. Germline V CDR1 and CDR2: MNHNS, SASEGT.

This chain joins TRBV7-2 and TRBJ1-2; 8 bases map to TRBD1. The CDR3 has 13 amino acids. CDR1 SGHTA and CDR2 FQGNSA come from the germline V gene. V gave up 5 bases and J gave up 7 bases; unmatched junction bases: 6. The CDR3 spells CASSARTGPGYTF. The CDR3 bases are TGTGCCAGCAGCGCCCGGACAGGGCCTGGCTACACCTTC.

The chain carries TRBV6-5 and TRBJ1-3; 7 nucleotides align to TRBD1. The CDR3 runs to 14 residues. Per germline, CDR1 MNHEY and CDR2 SVGAGI. The J segment lost 0 bases and the V segment lost 8 bases, leaving 4 bases of the junction unmatched. This chain's CDR3 is CASGGTASGNTIYF. The CDR3 nucleotides are TGTGCCAGCGGGGGGACAGCCTCTGGAAACACCATATATTTT.

This chain connects TRBV7-2 to TRBJ1-2; D perhaps matches TRBD1 (6 bases). In germline, CDR1 is SGHTA, CDR2 FQGNSA. This CDR3 spans 15 amino acids. V was pared by 0 bases and J by 7 bases, with 15 bases between. The CDR3 coding sequence is TGTGCCAGCAGCTTAGCGTTTTCAGGGGCCGGTGGCTACACCTTC. Encoded protein: CASSLAFSGAGGYTF.

The V call is TRBV27, the J call TRBJ2-7; 7 bases are a match to TRBD1. The CDR3 is 13 residues long. Germline V gene lookup returns CDR1 MNHEY and CDR2 SMNVEV (reference sequence). The junction had 9 bases not matched to a gene; V was cut back by 8 bases and J by 5 bases. CDR3 DNA sequence: TGTGCCAGCGGACTCACAGGGGTAAACGAGCAGTACTTC. Residues: CASGLTGVNEQYF.

The chain links TRBV7-7 to TRBJ2-1; 7 bases line up with TRBD2. Germline assignment: CDR1 SSHAT and CDR2 FNYEAQ (reference sequence). The V segment lost 1 base and the J segment 6 bases; nucleotides outside the gene matches: 6. This CDR3 comprises 15 residues. CDR3 region: CASSLGGTTLNEQFF. The CDR3 DNA is TGTGCCAGCAGCTTAGGAGGGACTACTCTCAATGAGCAGTTCTTC. Using reference TRBV7-7 and TRBJ2-1 for the parts outside the CDR3, the full variable domain is GAGVSQSPRYKVTKRGQDVTLRCDPISSHATLYWYQQALGQGPEFLTYFNYEAQPDKSGLPSDRFSAERPEGSISTLTIQRTEQRDSAMYRCASSLGGTTLNEQFFGPGTRLTVL.

The CDR3 nucleotides are TGTGCCAGTAGTATAGACAGGGGTCTCGATGGCTACACCTTC. Its protein is CASSIDRGLDGYTF. The rearrangement uses TRBV19 and TRBJ1-2; D may be TRBD1 (6 bases). This CDR3 spans 14 amino acids. Germline V gives CDR1 LNHDA, CDR2 SQIVND (reference sequence). The V end was cut by 0 bases, the J end by 6 bases, with 11 bases between.